A selection of T cell receptor beta chains follows, all from one sample in a study of T cell responses to AZD1222 COVID-19 vaccine. Sequencing was performed with immunoSEQ multiplex PCR; in TCRdb, only in-frame clones are kept and a portion is missing. Here the sample spans 200,000 to 250,000 clones, roughly 94% being singletons. This sample comprised peripheral blood, obtained 28 days after the second dose of the MenACWY control vaccine. The source is an adult who received the MenACWY meningococcal vaccine as a control. CDR3s include the opening cysteine and the closing phenylalanine or tryptophan. The D gene is left open where the match is weak. Size is stated for part of the rows, as once, few or many counts, or as a class when the clone is expanded.

D | J | size | V | CDR3 | DNA
TRBD1 | TRBJ2-6 | . | TRBV28 | CASLRTGTASGANVLTF | TGTGCCAGCCTTCGTACCGGGACAGCCTCTGGGGCCAACGTCCTGACTTTC
. | TRBJ1-2 | . | TRBV29-1 | CSVEDRWGGGYGYTF | TGCAGCGTTGAAGATCGATGGGGAGGAGGGTATGGCTACACCTTC
TRBD1 | TRBJ1-6 | . | TRBV12-3/TRBV12-4 | CASATGGFSPLHF | TGTGCCAGCGCGACAGGGGGCTTTTCACCCCTCCACTTT
TRBD2 | TRBJ2-7 | . | TRBV28 | CASSLYTSGGNEQYF | TGTGCCAGCAGTTTATACACTAGCGGGGGAAACGAGCAGTACTTC
TRBD1 | TRBJ1-6 | . | TRBV4-2 | CASSQEVKGAVNSPLHF | TGTGCCAGCAGCCAAGAAGTGAAGGGGGCCGTAAATTCACCCCTCCACTTT
. | TRBJ2-7 | . | TRBV6-5 | CASWVRGEQYF | TGTGCCAGCTGGGTGCGCGGGGAGCAGTACTTC
. | TRBJ2-5 | . | TRBV21-1 | CASSKLRRKAETQYF | TGTGCCAGCAGCAAATTACGCCGGAAGGCAGAGACCCAGTACTTC
TRBD1 | TRBJ1-6 | . | TRBV6-5 | CASSKRQGTPLHF | TGTGCCAGCAGTAAAAGACAGGGAACACCCCTCCACTTT
. | TRBJ1-5 | . | TRBV7-9 | CASSLGARGDQPQHF | TGTGCCAGCAGCTTAGGGGCCCGAGGGGATCAGCCCCAGCATTTT
. | TRBJ2-2 | . | TRBV7-8 | CASSLLAANTGELFF | TGTGCCAGCAGCTTATTAGCGGCCAACACCGGGGAGCTGTTTTTT
TRBD1 | TRBJ2-7 | once | TRBV19 | CASSPRTGVYYEQYF | TGTGCCAGTAGTCCTAGGACAGGGGTATACTACGAGCAGTACTTC
. | TRBJ1-2 | . | TRBV5-1 | CASSWGAGDLNGYTF | TGCGCCAGCAGCTGGGGGGCCGGGGACCTTAATGGCTACACCTTC
TRBD1 | TRBJ1-2 | . | TRBV5-5 | CASSLDRGPYYGYTF | TGTGCCAGCAGCTTGGACAGGGGGCCTTATTATGGCTACACCTTC
. | TRBJ1-3 | . | TRBV5-1 | CASSLGSSGNTIYF | TGCGCCAGCAGCTTGGGGAGCTCTGGAAACACCATATATTTT
. | TRBJ1-6 | once | TRBV15 | CATSRGLGDNSPLHF | TGTGCCACCAGCAGAGGATTGGGGGATAATTCACCCCTCCACTTT
. | TRBJ2-1 | . | TRBV24-1 | CATSEPGPYNEQFF | TGTGCCACCAGTGAGCCAGGGCCCTACAATGAGCAGTTCTTC
. | TRBJ1-2 | . | TRBV9 | CASGPDGPYGYTF | TGTGCCAGCGGACCGGACGGCCCCTATGGCTACACCTTC
. | TRBJ1-3 | . | TRBV30 | CAWRDISGNTIYF | TGTGCCTGGAGGGACATCTCTGGAAACACCATATATTTT
. | TRBJ1-2 | . | TRBV25-1 | CASSENTGGYGYTF | TGTGCCAGCAGTGAAAATACGGGGGGCTATGGCTACACCTTC
TRBD2 | TRBJ2-7 | . | TRBV3-1/TRBV3-2 | CASSQEGAGASYEQYF | TGTGCCAGCAGCCAAGAAGGGGCGGGAGCATCCTACGAGCAGTACTTC
. | TRBJ1-3 | few | TRBV11-1 | CASSPDSSGNTIYF | TGTGCCAGCAGCCCGGACAGCTCTGGAAACACCATATATTTT
. | TRBJ2-1 | . | TRBV5-8 | CASSFGVVKGNEQFF | TGTGCCAGCAGCTTCGGCGTGGTCAAGGGGAATGAGCAGTTCTTC
TRBD2 | TRBJ2-1 | . | TRBV19 | CASSVRTSGSGGNEQFF | TGTGCCAGTAGTGTCCGGACTAGCGGGAGTGGGGGGAATGAGCAGTTCTTC
. | TRBJ2-1 | . | TRBV7-9 | CASSGPGASYNEQFF | TGTGCCAGCAGCGGGCCAGGGGCTAGCTACAATGAGCAGTTCTTC
. | TRBJ1-1 | . | TRBV4-2 | CASSQVAENTEAFF | TGTGCCAGCAGCCAAGTGGCCGAGAACACTGAAGCTTTCTTT
. | TRBJ1-2 | . | TRBV6-1 | CASSERRASIYGYTF | TGTGCCAGCAGTGAAAGGAGGGCGTCCATCTATGGCTACACCTTC
TRBD2 | TRBJ2-7 | . | TRBV5-1 | CASSLDLGTSEYEQYF | TGCGCCAGCAGCTTGGATTTGGGGACTAGCGAATACGAGCAGTACTTC
. | TRBJ2-5 | . | TRBV5-8 | CASITDGQTQYF | TGTGCCAGCATCACCGACGGCCAGACCCAGTACTTC
. | TRBJ2-2 | . | TRBV25-1 | CASSPAASSSGELFF | TGTGCCAGCAGTCCGGCAGCTAGCTCCTCCGGGGAGCTGTTTTTT
TRBD1 | TRBJ2-7 | . | TRBV28 | CASITGDRAYEQYF | TGTGCCAGCATCACTGGGGACAGGGCCTACGAGCAGTACTTC
. | TRBJ1-2 | . | TRBV24-1 | CATSDPGPSGGYTF | TGTGCCACCAGTGACCCAGGGCCTTCGGGTGGCTACACCTTC
. | TRBJ1-2 | . | TRBV28 | CASRLGGGYGYTF | TGTGCCAGCCGATTAGGGGGGGGCTATGGCTACACCTTC
TRBD1 | TRBJ2-7 | . | TRBV19 | CASSTGQGAPYEQYF | TGTGCCAGTAGTACGGGACAGGGGGCCCCCTACGAGCAGTACTTC
TRBD1 | TRBJ1-2 | . | TRBV30 | CAWSSGTGHGYTF | TGTGCCTGGAGTTCCGGGACAGGGCATGGCTACACCTTC
. | TRBJ2-7 | . | TRBV6-1 | CASSDLSFSAGHSYEQYF | TGTGCCAGCAGTGATCTATCGTTTTCGGCGGGGCACTCCTACGAGCAGTACTTC
. | TRBJ1-3 | . | TRBV5-1 | CASSFPGNTIYF | TGCGCCAGCAGCTTTCCCGGAAACACCATATATTTT
. | TRBJ2-2 | . | TRBV7-2 | CASSSSWNTGELFF | TGTGCCAGCAGCTCTAGCTGGAACACCGGGGAGCTGTTTTTT
TRBD1 | TRBJ2-3 | . | TRBV30 | CAWSPGQGTDTQYF | TGTGCCTGGAGTCCGGGACAGGGCACAGATACGCAGTATTTT
. | TRBJ1-6 | . | TRBV27 | CASSLRVREESYNSPLHF | TGTGCCAGCAGTTTACGGGTCAGGGAAGAGTCCTATAATTCACCCCTCCACTTT
. | TRBJ2-1 | . | TRBV4-2 | CASSQDRASGYNEQFF | TGTGCCAGCAGCCAAGATCGTGCTAGTGGGTACAATGAGCAGTTCTTC
TRBD1 | TRBJ2-2 | . | TRBV24-1 | CATSPDRGGPGELFF | TGTGCCACCAGCCCCGACAGGGGTGGTCCCGGGGAGCTGTTTTTT
. | TRBJ1-3 | . | TRBV3-1/TRBV3-2 | CASSQEGKAGNTIYF | TGTGCCAGCAGCCAGGAGGGGAAGGCTGGAAACACCATATATTTT
TRBD2 | TRBJ2-2 | . | TRBV5-1 | CASSLPSGGAFPDTGELFF | TGCGCCAGCAGCTTGCCCAGCGGGGGGGCCTTCCCGGATACCGGGGAGCTGTTTTTT
. | TRBJ1-4 | . | TRBV15 | CATSARATNEKLFF | TGTGCCACCAGCGCGAGGGCCACTAATGAAAAACTGTTTTTT
. | TRBJ2-5 | . | TRBV5-1 | CASSALTSSSWETQYF | TGCGCCAGCAGCGCCCTTACTTCTTCCTCTTGGGAGACCCAGTACTTC
TRBD2 | TRBJ2-5 | . | TRBV19 | CASRKTSGRFQETQYF | TGTGCCAGTAGGAAGACTAGCGGGAGGTTCCAAGAGACCCAGTACTTC
. | TRBJ1-5 | . | TRBV27 | CASSLGEGQPQHF | TGTGCCAGCAGTTTGGGGGAGGGTCAGCCCCAGCATTTT
. | TRBJ2-7 | . | TRBV19 | CASCHGDIGIYEQYF | TGTGCCAGCTGCCATGGGGACATCGGGATCTACGAGCAGTACTTC
TRBD1 | TRBJ1-1 | . | TRBV5-1 | CASSSFGDSGTEAFF | TGCGCCAGCAGCTCATTTGGGGACAGCGGCACTGAAGCTTTCTTT
TRBD1 | TRBJ2-7 | . | TRBV2 | CASREDRAGYEQYF | TGTGCCAGCAGAGAGGACAGGGCGGGCTACGAGCAGTACTTC
. | TRBJ1-4 | . | TRBV2 | CASRGGEKLFF | TGTGCCAGCAGGGGGGGTGAAAAACTGTTTTTT
. | TRBJ1-5 | . | TRBV4-2 | CASSPGHISNQPQHF | TGTGCCAGCAGCCCGGGACATATTAGCAATCAGCCCCAGCATTTT
TRBD1 | TRBJ1-2 | . | TRBV6-5 | CASSYGTGVGYTF | TGTGCCAGCAGTTACGGGACAGGGGTTGGCTACACCTTC